The rows below give T cell receptor beta chains drawn from one sample of a study of regulatory T cells in long-lasting Graves disease. TCRdb reprocessed the multiplex PCR reads with MiXCR, giving one entry per CDR3 protein. The sample contains some 240,000 distinct CDR3 sequences, roughly 20% of which appear only once. These sequences were also reported in another study, on T cells in Graves' hyperthyroidism and ophthalmopathy.

This specimen consisted of peripheral blood mononuclear cells (PBMCs), obtained at new diagnosis, from a patient treated with antithyroid drugs. The receptor set was obtained from a woman aged 25 to 39 with Graves disease. The CDR3 runs from the conserved cysteine through the conserved F or W. The D gene is left open where the match is weak. Clone size is not always given. Where it is, it says once, few, many or a class for expanded clones.

TRBD2	TRBV27	TRBJ2-7	-	TGTGCCAGCAGTTTAGAGACCGGGACTAGCTCCAACGAGCAGTACTTC	CASSLETGTSSNEQYF
-	TRBV9	TRBJ1-5	-	TGTGCCAGCAGCGTTTGGACTCCCTTTGGCCGGCAGCCCCAGCATTTT	CASSVWTPFGRQPQHF
TRBD2	TRBV19	TRBJ2-7	few	TGTGCCAGTAGTATGGCTAGCGGGGGGCATTACTACGAGCAGTACTTC	CASSMASGGHYYEQYF
TRBD1	TRBV28	TRBJ1-6	many	TGTGCCAGCAGTTGGGGGACAGACTATAATTCACCCCTCCACTTT	CASSWGTDYNSPLHF
-	TRBV12-3/TRBV12-4	TRBJ2-2	many	TGTGCCAGCAGTTCCTCCCCCAATCCGAACACCGGGGAGCTGTTTTTT	CASSSSPNPNTGELFF
-	TRBV4-2	TRBJ1-2	-	TGTGCCAGCAGCTCAGGGGTATCCTATGGCTACACCTTC	CASSSGVSYGYTF
-	TRBV2	TRBJ2-7	-	TGTGCCAGCAGACGGACGGAGAGCTCCTACGAGCAGTACTTC	CASRRTESSYEQYF
-	TRBV9	TRBJ1-4	-	TGTGCCAGCAGCCCCAATTCGGCATCGACTAATGAAAAACTGTTTTTT	CASSPNSASTNEKLFF
TRBD1	TRBV12-3/TRBV12-4	TRBJ2-7	many	TGTGCCAGCAGTCCCACGGGACAGGGCGACCGGGAGCAGTACTTC	CASSPTGQGDREQYF
TRBD1	TRBV11-2	TRBJ2-1	many	TGTGCCAGCAGCACCCGACAGGGAAACAATGAGCAGTTCTTC	CASSTRQGNNEQFF
-	TRBV6-5	TRBJ1-1	many	TGTGCCAGCAGTTACGGGGGGATGGCTGAAGCTTTCTTT	CASSYGGMAEAFF
TRBD2	TRBV20-1	TRBJ2-1	few	TGCAGTGCTAGAGTCCGACTAGCGGGGGGCCTGAGCTCCTACAATGAGCAGTTCTTC	CSARVRLAGGLSSYNEQFF
-	TRBV20-1	TRBJ1-2	few	TGCAGTGCTCCGCCGGGGCTAACACCCAATTGGTGGGAGGGCTACACCTTC	CSAPPGLTPNWWEGYTF
TRBD1	TRBV19	TRBJ2-2	many	TGTGCCAGTACCCGGACAGGGGAAGCCGGGGAGCTGTTTTTT	CASTRTGEAGELFF
-	TRBV19	TRBJ1-2	many	TGTGCCAGTAGTCAAGGAGGGGCAAGGATGAACTATGGCTACACCTTC	CASSQGGARMNYGYTF
-	TRBV7-2	TRBJ2-5	-	TGTGCCAGCGGCCTGGGGGGCGCTGGAGAGACCCAGTACTTC	CASGLGGAGETQYF
TRBD1	TRBV20-1	TRBJ2-5	many	TGCAGTGCTAGATGGTTTTCCAGGACAGGCGTATTTAAAGAGACCCAGTACTTC	CSARWFSRTGVFKETQYF
-	TRBV6-1	TRBJ1-5	many	TGTGCCAGCAGTGGAGAGGGATGGGGGTATAGCAATCAGCCCCAGCATTTT	CASSGEGWGYSNQPQHF
-	TRBV7-9	TRBJ1-6	-	TGTGCCAGCATTTTACCTAGACCGTACAGCTCCTATAATTCACCCCTCCACTTT	CASILPRPYSSYNSPLHF
TRBD1	TRBV9	TRBJ2-1	-	TGTGCCAGCAGCAAGGGACAGGGGAGGAATGAGCAGTTCTTC	CASSKGQGRNEQFF
TRBD1	TRBV27	TRBJ2-7	few	TGTGCCAGCAGTTTAAAGGGACAGGGCACCTACGAGCAGTACTTC	CASSLKGQGTYEQYF
-	TRBV10-2	TRBJ1-5	-	TGCGCCAGCAGTGAAGCTCAGGTGAATCAGCCCCAGCATTTT	CASSEAQVNQPQHF
-	TRBV6-1	TRBJ2-1	many	TGTGCCACCTATACAGTTTACAATGAGCAGTTCTTC	CATYTVYNEQFF
TRBD1	TRBV12-3/TRBV12-4	TRBJ1-1	many	TGTGCCAGCAGCCGTTGGACAGGGGGGGCCGCTGAAGCTTTCTTT	CASSRWTGGAAEAFF
TRBD1	TRBV6-1	TRBJ1-1	many	TGTGCCAGCCTATACGGACAGGGGGGGCGGAGAAGTGAAGCTTTCTTT	CASLYGQGGRRSEAFF
-	TRBV28	TRBJ2-6	few	TGTGCCAGCAGCTTGGGATACTCTGGGGCCAACGTCCTGACTTTC	CASSLGYSGANVLTF
-	TRBV6-5	TRBJ1-1	-	TGTGCCAGCAGTTACTCGGGCCGGTCGAACACTGAAGCTTTCTTT	CASSYSGRSNTEAFF
-	TRBV5-1	TRBJ2-3	many	TGCGCCAGCAGCCCCTTCTCTGGAGATACGCAGTATTTT	CASSPFSGDTQYF